These 15 T cell receptor beta chains share one sample of origin, sequenced in a study of blood T cell repertoires in COVID-19. Only in-frame clones appear in the TCRdb table, and some are missing; sequencing was by immunoSEQ multiplex PCR. Altogether some 240,000 clones are present, approximately 88% being singletons, with the ten largest covering around 3%. The sample consisted of PBMCs or T cells enriched from blood (not recorded which). These receptors originate from a woman aged 40 to 55 who had been exposed to COVID-19.

A single count supports this clone. This chain joins TRBV27 and TRBJ1-1; 8 bases align to TRBD1. In germline, CDR1 is MNHEY, CDR2 SMNVEV (reference sequence). J was trimmed by 3 bases and V by 8 bases; bases with no gene match: 14. CDR3 length: 16 amino acids. The CDR3 coding sequence is TGTGCCAGCGGTAGACAGGGGCTATCCTTCGACACTGAAGCTTTCTTT. Its protein product is CASGRQGLSFDTEAFF.

The chain is built from TRBV2 and TRBJ2-2; D not resolved. This CDR3 contains 10 residues. V gave up 8 bases and J gave up 4 bases, with 2 bases separating them. CDR1 SNHLY and CDR2 FYNNEI come from the germline V gene. CDR3 loop: CASRTGELFF. CDR3 coding DNA: TGTGCCAGCCGCACCGGGGAGCTGTTTTTT. Filled out from reference TRBV2 and TRBJ2-2, the complete variable domain reads EPEVTQTPSHQVTQMGQEVILRCVPISNHLYFYWYRQILGQKVEFLVSFYNNEISEKSEIFDDQFSVERPDGSNFTLKIRSTKLEDSAMYFCASRTGELFFGEGSRLTVL.

J is TRBJ1-1 and V is TRBV30; D unresolved. Germline-derived CDR1 and CDR2 are GTSNPN and SVGIG (reference sequence). Trimming cost V 3 bases and J 0 bases, with 14 bases left between them. There are 15 residues in the CDR3. The CDR3 here is CAWRQVDLMNTEAFF. In nucleotides, the CDR3 is TGTGCCTGGAGGCAGGTGGATCTCATGAACACTGAAGCTTTCTTT. Using reference TRBV30 and TRBJ1-1 for the parts outside the CDR3, the full variable domain is SQTIHQWPATLVQPVGSPLSLECTVEGTSNPNLYWYRQAAGRGLQLLFYSVGIGQISSEVPQNLSASRPQDRQFILSSKKLLLSDSGFYLCAWRQVDLMNTEAFFGQGTRLTVV.

V is TRBV13 and J is TRBJ1-2; D uncertain. V was trimmed by 2 bases and J by 3 bases, leaving 10 bases between them. The CDR3 contains 14 residues. Germline lookup yields CDR1 PRHDT and CDR2 FYEKMQ (reference sequence). The CDR3 DNA is TGTGCCAGCAGCTTACCAAGCGTCCACTATGGCTACACCTTC. This codes for CASSLPSVHYGYTF.

This rearrangement joins TRBV5-6 to TRBJ1-6; no firm D call. V was cut by 5 bases and J by 2 bases, with 11 bases left in between. The CDR3 sequence is 15 residues long. Germline V gives CDR1 SGHDT, CDR2 YYEEEE. The CDR3, as DNA: TGTGCCAGCAGGGCCGGGAGAGCCTATAATTCACCCCTCCACTTT. Protein: CASRAGRAYNSPLHF.

The chain links TRBV21-1 to TRBJ2-3; the D segment call TRBD2 is taken from the table without a DNA check. TRBV21-1 is flagged as a pseudogene. The CDR3 has 17 residues. The CDR3, as DNA: TGTGCCAGCAGCAAAGGTACAGGGAGGGGTAGCACAGATACGCAGTATTTT. Protein sequence: CASSKGTGRGSTDTQYF.

The J gene is TRBJ2-3, the V gene TRBV4-3; the D gene is possibly TRBD2 (6 bases). Germline CDR1 LGHNA, CDR2 YSLEER. The V gene lost 0 bases and the J gene lost 3 bases, with 13 bases spanning the gap. CDR3 length equals 16 residues. DNA of the CDR3: TGCGCCAGCAGCCAAGAATATCGGGGGAGGACAGATACGCAGTATTTT. Protein: CASSQEYRGRTDTQYF.

This sequence joins TRBV5-1 and TRBJ2-3, with TRBD1 matching over 10 bases. The germline CDR1 and CDR2 sequences are SGHRS and YFSETQ. The CDR3 totals 18 residues. V trimming: 0 bases; J trimming: 1 base; junction bases outside the gene matches: 8. CDR3 DNA sequence: TGCGCCAGCAGCTTGGTCGGGGACAGGGGTTTGGGCACAGATACGCAGTATTTT. Translated: CASSLVGDRGLGTDTQYF.

The genes are TRBV4-3 and TRBJ1-1, with 8 bases fitting TRBD1. The CDR3 contains 16 residues. Germline assignment: CDR1 LGHNA and CDR2 YSLEER. Trimming at V came to 4 bases and at J to 3 bases, leaving 10 bases not matched to a gene. The CDR3 coding sequence is TGCGCCAGCAGCCCCGGACAGGGAGATTTGGACACTGAAGCTTTCTTT. Residues: CASSPGQGDLDTEAFF.

The V gene is TRBV27, the J gene TRBJ1-1; a possible D gene is TRBD1 (6 bases). Germline CDR1 MNHEY, CDR2 SMNVEV (reference sequence). The ends were cut back, 7 bases at V and 0 bases at J, with 15 bases in the middle. This CDR3 comprises 15 residues. The CDR3 sequence: CASKTRTDMNTEAFF. The CDR3 DNA reads as TGTGCCAGCAAAACCCGGACAGACATGAACACTGAAGCTTTCTTT.

This clone has just one count. The chain combines TRBV12-5 with TRBJ1-2; possibly TRBD1 for D (5 bases). Germline loops: CDR1 LGHNT, CDR2 FRNRAP. This CDR3 has 13 residues. V was clipped by 9 bases and J by 5 bases, with 16 bases between them. CDR3 in DNA: TGTGCTAGCATTAAATCGGGGGTATATGGCTACACCTTC. Amino acid sequence: CASIKSGVYGYTF.

The chain couples TRBV5-1 to TRBJ2-7, with a possible D match to TRBD2 (5 bases). This CDR3 is 16 amino acids long. From germline, CDR1 is SGHRS and CDR2 YFSETQ. Trimming removed 7 bases from V and 4 bases from J, with 24 bases in between. The DNA for the CDR3 is TGCGCCAGCGGCCCGAGGGCAGCCACCATAGGGTACGAGCAGTACTTC. This sequence encodes CASGPRAATIGYEQYF.

The CDR3 region is CASGAHGSDHEQYF. The CDR3 DNA reads as TGTGCCAGCGGGGCCCATGGGTCGGATCACGAGCAGTACTTC. The chain couples TRBV7-9 to TRBJ2-7, with a possible D match to TRBD1 (5 bases). The CDR3 length is 14 residues. Germline values: CDR1 SEHNR, CDR2 FQNEAQ (reference sequence). Trimming left V 8 bases short and J 5 bases short, with 19 bases between.

This clone was detected once. V and J are TRBV30 and TRBJ1-3, with 10 bases identical to TRBD1. Germline assignment: CDR1 GTSNPN and CDR2 SVGIG (reference sequence). Trimming took 5 bases from V and 4 from J; bases not matched to a gene: 2. This CDR3 spans 13 amino acids. CDR3 coding DNA: TGTGCCTGGGACAGGGGGCACGGAAACACCATATATTTT. Its translation is CAWDRGHGNTIYF.

J is TRBJ2-7 and V is TRBV14; 7 bases are shared with TRBD1. Trimming removed 5 bases from V and 2 bases from J; junction bases left unmatched: 3. CDR1 is SGHDN, CDR2 FVKESK, per germline. There are 13 residues in the CDR3. CDR3 nucleotide sequence: TGTGCCAGCAGCTGGGGACAGACCTACGAGCAGTACTTC. This encodes CASSWGQTYEQYF.